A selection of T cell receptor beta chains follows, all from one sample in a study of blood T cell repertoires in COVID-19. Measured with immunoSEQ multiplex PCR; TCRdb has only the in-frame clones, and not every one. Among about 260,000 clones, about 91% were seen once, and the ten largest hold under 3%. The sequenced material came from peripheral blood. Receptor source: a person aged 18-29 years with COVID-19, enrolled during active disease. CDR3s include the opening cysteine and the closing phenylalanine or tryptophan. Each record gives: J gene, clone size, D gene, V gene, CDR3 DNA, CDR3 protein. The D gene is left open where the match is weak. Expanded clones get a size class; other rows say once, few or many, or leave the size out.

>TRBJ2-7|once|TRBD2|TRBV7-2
TGTGCCAGCAGCTTAGTTGCTAGCGGCACCTACGAGCAGTACTTC
CASSLVASGTYEQYF
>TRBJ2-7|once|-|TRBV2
TGTGCCAGCAGTGTCATAAGCGGGCTAAGGTACGAGCAGTACTTC
CASSVISGLRYEQYF
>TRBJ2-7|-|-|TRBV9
TGTGCCAGCAGCGTAGATACAGGCCGGCTGTACGAGCAGTACTTC
CASSVDTGRLYEQYF
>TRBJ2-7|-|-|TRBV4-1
TGCGCCAGCAGCCATCGACCCAGGGACACCTACGAGCAGTACTTC
CASSHRPRDTYEQYF
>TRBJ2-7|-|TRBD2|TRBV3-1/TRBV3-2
TGTGCCAGCAGCCAGGGAGGGACTCTCGCGGGGGAGCAGTACTTC
CASSQGGTLAGEQYF
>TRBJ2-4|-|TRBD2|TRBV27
TGTGCCAGCAGTTTATCCCCAGCGGGAGTAGGCAAAAACATTCAGTACTTC
CASSLSPAGVGKNIQYF
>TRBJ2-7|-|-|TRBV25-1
TGTGCCAGCAGGCCGGGACACGACTCCTACGAGCAGTACTTC
CASRPGHDSYEQYF
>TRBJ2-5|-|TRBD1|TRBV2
TGTGCCAGCATGATAGACAGGGGGCTGGGGGAGACCCAGTACTTC
CASMIDRGLGETQYF
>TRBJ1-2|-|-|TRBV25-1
TGTGCCAGCAGTGAGTGGGCCAATGGCTACACCTTC
CASSEWANGYTF
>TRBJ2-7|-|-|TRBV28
TGTGCCAGCAGTCCTTCCTCGGACATTCAACGTCTCCTCTTC
CASSPSSDIQRLLF
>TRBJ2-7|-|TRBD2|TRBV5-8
TGTGCCAGCAGCTTCCCTAGCGGGAGTAACTACGAGCAGTACTTC
CASSFPSGSNYEQYF
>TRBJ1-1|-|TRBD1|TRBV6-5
TGTGCCAGTTTCGGGACAGGGGTTTGGACTGAAGCTTTCTTT
CASFGTGVWTEAFF
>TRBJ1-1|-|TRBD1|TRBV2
TGTGCCAGCAGTGGGACAGGGGTGTATACTGAAGCTTTCTTT
CASSGTGVYTEAFF
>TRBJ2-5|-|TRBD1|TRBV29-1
TGCAGCGCCCCCGGGACAGGGCGGGAGACCCAGTACTTC
CSAPGTGRETQYF
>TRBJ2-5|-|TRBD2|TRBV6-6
TGTGCCAGCAGTCCTACTGGACTAGCGGGACTCCAAGAGACCCAGTACTTC
CASSPTGLAGLQETQYF
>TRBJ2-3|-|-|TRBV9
TGTGCCAGCAGCACCCCCCCAACGTTCGGTACGCAGTATTTT
CASSTPPTFGTQYF
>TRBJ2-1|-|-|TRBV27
TGTGCCAGCAGTTCTAGGGGAGGCTGGGAGCAGTTCTTC
CASSSRGGWEQFF
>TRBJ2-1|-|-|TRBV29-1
TGCAGCGTAGAGCTACATGAGCAGTTCTTC
CSVELHEQFF
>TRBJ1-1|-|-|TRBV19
TGTGCCAGTAGTATGGGCAGGGCGGACACTGAAGCTTTCTTT
CASSMGRADTEAFF
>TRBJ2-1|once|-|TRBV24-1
TGTGCCACCAGTGATACGGGAGAGAGCTCCTACAATGAGCAGTTCTTC
CATSDTGESSYNEQFF
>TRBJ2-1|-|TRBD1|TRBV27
TGTGCCAGCAGTTTAGTACAGGGGGCCGATGAGCAGTTCTTC
CASSLVQGADEQFF
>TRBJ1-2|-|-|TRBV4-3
TGCGCCAGCAGCCAAGAACTCACCGCTAACTATGGCTACACCTTC
CASSQELTANYGYTF
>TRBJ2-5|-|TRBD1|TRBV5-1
TGCGCCAGCAGCGTTATACAGGGGGCAGGGGAGACCCAGTACTTC
CASSVIQGAGETQYF
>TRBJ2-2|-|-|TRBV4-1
TGCGCCAGCAGCCAAGGCTTTTTCAGGGGTACCGGGGAGCTGTTTTTT
CASSQGFFRGTGELFF
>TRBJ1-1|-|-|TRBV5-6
TGTGCCAGCAGCACTCCAGGGTTGAACACTGAAGCTTTCTTT
CASSTPGLNTEAFF
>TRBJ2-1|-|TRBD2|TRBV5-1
TGCGCCAGCAGCCCGGGGGGGACTAGCCAGCACAATGAGCAGTTCTTC
CASSPGGTSQHNEQFF
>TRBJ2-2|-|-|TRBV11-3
TGTGCCAGCAGCTTAGGAGGGTGGGAAGCGAACACCGGGGAGCTGTTTTTT
CASSLGGWEANTGELFF
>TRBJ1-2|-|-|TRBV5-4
TGTGCCAGCAGCCGGGACAACAGCTATGGCTACACCTTC
CASSRDNSYGYTF
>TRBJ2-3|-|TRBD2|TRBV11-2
TGTGCCAGCAGCGGATCCGGGACTAGCGGGAGGTCTAGCACAGATACGCAGTATTTT
CASSGSGTSGRSSTDTQYF
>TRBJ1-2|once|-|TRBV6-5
TGTGCCAGCAGCCCAGGTTTTTATGGCTACACCTTC
CASSPGFYGYTF
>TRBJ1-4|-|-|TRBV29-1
TGCAGCGTGGCTTATAGCTACGGTGATGAAAAACTGTTTTTT
CSVAYSYGDEKLFF
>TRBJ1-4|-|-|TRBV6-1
TGTGCCAGCAGTGAAGACGCGGGTGAAAAACTGTTTTTT
CASSEDAGEKLFF
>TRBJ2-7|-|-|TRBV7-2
TGTGCCAGCAGCATGACTCCTTTGTACGAGCAGTACTTC
CASSMTPLYEQYF
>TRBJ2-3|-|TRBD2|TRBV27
TGTGCCAGCAGTTTAGGGACTAGCGGGGACACAGATACGCAGTATTTT
CASSLGTSGDTDTQYF
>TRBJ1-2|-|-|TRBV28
TGTGCCAGCAGTTTAAGGTTCAGGGATTCTGCCTACACCTTC
CASSLRFRDSAYTF
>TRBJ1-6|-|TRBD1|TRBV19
TGTGCCAGTAGTCCTACAGGGGCTTCACCCCTCCACTTT
CASSPTGASPLHF
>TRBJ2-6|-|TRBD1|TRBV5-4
TGTGCCAGCAGCCCGGGACAGGGTAACTCCGGGGCCAACGTCCTGACTTTC
CASSPGQGNSGANVLTF
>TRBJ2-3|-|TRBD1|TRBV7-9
TGTGCCAGCAGCTGGACAGGGGTGGGAGATACGCAGTATTTT
CASSWTGVGDTQYF
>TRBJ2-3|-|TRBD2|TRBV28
TGTGCCAGCAGTCTAAGGACTAGCGGGTTCCGAGATACGCAGTATTTT
CASSLRTSGFRDTQYF
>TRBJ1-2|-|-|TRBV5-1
TGCGCCAGCAGCCTCCGGACAGCCGATGGCTACACCTTC
CASSLRTADGYTF
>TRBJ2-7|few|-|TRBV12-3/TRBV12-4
TGTGCCAGCAGTTCCGCCTACGAGCAGTACTTC
CASSSAYEQYF
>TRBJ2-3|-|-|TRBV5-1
TGCGCCAGCAGCTTGGTCGGAGGGGGCACAGATACGCAGTATTTT
CASSLVGGGTDTQYF
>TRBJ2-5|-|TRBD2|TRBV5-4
TGTGCCAGCAGCTCGCGGGGGGAAGAGACCCAGTACTTC
CASSSRGEETQYF
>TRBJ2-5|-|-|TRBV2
TGTGCCAGCAGTTGGGTGGAACTAGTGGGTCCAGCGGAGACCCAGTACTTC
CASSWVELVGPAETQYF
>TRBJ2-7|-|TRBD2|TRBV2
TGTGCAGGCGGGGGGGAGACCTACGAGCAGTACTTC
CAGGGETYEQYF
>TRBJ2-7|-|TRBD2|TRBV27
TGTGCCAGCAGTTTCCTAGCGGGAGGCTCGGGGCCCTACGAGCAGTACTTC
CASSFLAGGSGPYEQYF
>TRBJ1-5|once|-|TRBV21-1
TGTGCCAGCAGCAGCGAGGGGACAGGGGGTTATATCCCAAGCAATCAGCCCCAGCATTTT
CASSSEGTGGYIPSNQPQHF
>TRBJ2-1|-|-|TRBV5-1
TGCGCCAGCAGCTTAGAGGTCTACAATGAGCAGTTCTTC
CASSLEVYNEQFF
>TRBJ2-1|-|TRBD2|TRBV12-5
TGTGCTAGTGGTTTGGTTCTAGCGGGCACAACCAATGAGCAGTTCTTC
CASGLVLAGTTNEQFF
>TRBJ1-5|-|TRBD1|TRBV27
TGTGCCAGCAGACCGGGACAGGGGGTACAGCCCCAGCATTTT
CASRPGQGVQPQHF
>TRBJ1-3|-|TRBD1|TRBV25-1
TGTGCCAGCAGTGGGACAGGGGGCTCTGGAAACACCATATATTTT
CASSGTGGSGNTIYF
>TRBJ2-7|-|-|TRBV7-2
TGTGCCAGCAGCTCCACCGGCGGGGCAGACGAGCAGTACTTC
CASSSTGGADEQYF
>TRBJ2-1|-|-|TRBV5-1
TGCGCCAGCAGCTTATCACTCGACAATGAGCAGTTCTTC
CASSLSLDNEQFF
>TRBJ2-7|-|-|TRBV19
TGTGCCAGTAGTGCGGCCGGGACACCGAGCTCCTACGAGCAGTACTTC
CASSAAGTPSSYEQYF
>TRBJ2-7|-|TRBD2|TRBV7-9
TGTGCCAGCAGCCCCATCAGCGGGAGGTCCTACGAGCAGTACTTC
CASSPISGRSYEQYF
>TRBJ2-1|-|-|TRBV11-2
TGTGCCAGCAGTCCACCGCAGGGCTCCTACAATGAGCAGTTCTTC
CASSPPQGSYNEQFF
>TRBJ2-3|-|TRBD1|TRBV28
TGTGCCAGTCAACTACCGGGACAGGGTTTGGATACGCAGTATTTT
CASQLPGQGLDTQYF
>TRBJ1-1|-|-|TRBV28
TGTGCCAGCAGTTTAGCAGGGTCTGAAGCTTTCTTT
CASSLAGSEAFF
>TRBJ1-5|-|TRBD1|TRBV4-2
TGTGCCAGCAGCCATGGACAGGGGGACCTTTCGGCCCAGCATTTT
CASSHGQGDLSAQHF